The clone carrying this TCR beta chain was counted only a few times. The antigen is undetermined. The data are from a study of T cell repertoires in cytomegalovirus infection. Study-wide context: Matching HLA type and CMV infection were both indicated by public TCR beta signatures. The study, taken as a whole, reports: The cumulative frequency of public TCR beta families distinguished individuals who carried CMV together with the relevant HLA. CMV-specific HLA-C-restricted TCR beta clonotypes dominated the ex vivo response.

The CDR3 has 15 residues. Germline-derived CDR1 and CDR2 are MDHEN and SYDVKM. Trimming cost V 3 bases and J 1 base, with 12 bases left between them. TCRdb re-derived calls from the reads in MiXCR, one entry per CDR3 protein. Among about 740,000 distinct CDR3 sequences listed, 35% were seen once. The sequence was obtained from a human donor in good health (CMV status not recorded). Some clones in this sample may be carry-over from other donors' samples. Material for sequencing was PBMCs. The chain has TRBV28 and TRBJ1-1; D is unresolved. The CDR3 bases are TGTGCCAGCAGTTTTGGGAATCTGAGGAACACTGAAGCTTTCTTT. It is translated as CASSFGNLRNTEAFF.